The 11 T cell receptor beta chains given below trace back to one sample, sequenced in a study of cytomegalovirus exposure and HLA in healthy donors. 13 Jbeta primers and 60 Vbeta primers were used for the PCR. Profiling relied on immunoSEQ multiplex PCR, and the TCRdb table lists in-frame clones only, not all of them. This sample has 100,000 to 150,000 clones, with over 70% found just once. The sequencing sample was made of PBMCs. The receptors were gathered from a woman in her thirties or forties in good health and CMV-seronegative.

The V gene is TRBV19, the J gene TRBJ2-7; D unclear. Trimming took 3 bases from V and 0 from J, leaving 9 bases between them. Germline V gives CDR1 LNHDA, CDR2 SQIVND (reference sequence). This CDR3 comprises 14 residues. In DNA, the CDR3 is TGTGCCAGTAGTATCTCTGAGAGCTCCTACGAGCAGTACTTC. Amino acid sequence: CASSISESSYEQYF. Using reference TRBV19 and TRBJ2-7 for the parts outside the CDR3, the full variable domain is DGGITQSPKYLFRKEGQNVTLSCEQNLNHDAMYWYRQDPGQGLRLIYYSQIVNDFQKGDIAEGYSVSREKKESFPLTVTSAQKNPTAFYLCASSISESSYEQYFGPGTRLTVT.

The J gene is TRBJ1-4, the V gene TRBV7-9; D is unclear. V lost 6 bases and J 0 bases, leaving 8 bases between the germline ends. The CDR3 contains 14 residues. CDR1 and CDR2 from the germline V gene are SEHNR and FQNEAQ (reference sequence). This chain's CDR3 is CASRPGATNEKLFF. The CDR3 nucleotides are TGTGCCAGCAGGCCGGGTGCAACTAATGAAAAACTGTTTTTT.

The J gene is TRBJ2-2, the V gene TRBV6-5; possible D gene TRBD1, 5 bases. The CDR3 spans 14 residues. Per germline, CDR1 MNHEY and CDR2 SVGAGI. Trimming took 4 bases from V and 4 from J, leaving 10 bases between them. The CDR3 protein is CASSLQESTGELFF. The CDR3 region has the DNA TGTGCCAGCAGTTTACAGGAGTCCACCGGGGAGCTGTTTTTT.

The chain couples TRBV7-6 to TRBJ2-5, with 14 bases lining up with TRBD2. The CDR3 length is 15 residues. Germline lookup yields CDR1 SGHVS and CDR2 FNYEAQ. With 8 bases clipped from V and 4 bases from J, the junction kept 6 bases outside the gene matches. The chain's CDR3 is CASRVGTSGGETQYF. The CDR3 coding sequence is TGTGCCAGCCGTGTCGGGACTAGCGGGGGAGAGACCCAGTACTTC.

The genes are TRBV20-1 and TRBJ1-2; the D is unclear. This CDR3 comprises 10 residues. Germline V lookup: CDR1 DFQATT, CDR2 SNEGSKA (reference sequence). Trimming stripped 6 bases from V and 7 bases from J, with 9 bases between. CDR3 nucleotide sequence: TGCAGTGCATACCGGGGTGGCTACACCTTC. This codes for CSAYRGGYTF.

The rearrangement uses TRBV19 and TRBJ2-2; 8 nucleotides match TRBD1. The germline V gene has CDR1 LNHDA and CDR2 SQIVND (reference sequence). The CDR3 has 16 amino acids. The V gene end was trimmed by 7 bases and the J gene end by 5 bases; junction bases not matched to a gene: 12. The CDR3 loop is CASTAVGQGATGELFF. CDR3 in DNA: TGTGCCAGTACCGCGGTAGGGCAGGGGGCGACCGGGGAGCTGTTTTTT.

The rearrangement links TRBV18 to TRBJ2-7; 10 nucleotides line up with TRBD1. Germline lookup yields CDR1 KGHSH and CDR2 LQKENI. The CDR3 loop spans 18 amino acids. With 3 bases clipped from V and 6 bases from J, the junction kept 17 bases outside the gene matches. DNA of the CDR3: TGTGCCAGCTCACCCCGACAGGGGGCACCCGCGGGGGGAATCGAGCAGTACTTC. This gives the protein CASSPRQGAPAGGIEQYF.

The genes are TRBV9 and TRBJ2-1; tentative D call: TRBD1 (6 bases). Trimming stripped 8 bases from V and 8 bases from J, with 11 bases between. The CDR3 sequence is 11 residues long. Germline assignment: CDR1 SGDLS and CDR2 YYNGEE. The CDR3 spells CARGWGHEQFF. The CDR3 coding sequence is TGTGCCAGAGGATGGGGGCATGAGCAGTTCTTC.

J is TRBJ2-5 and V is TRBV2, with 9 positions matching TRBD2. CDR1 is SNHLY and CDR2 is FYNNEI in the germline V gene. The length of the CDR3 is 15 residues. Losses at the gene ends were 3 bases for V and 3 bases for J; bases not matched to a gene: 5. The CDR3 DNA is TGTGCCAGCAGTGAGGTCAGACTAGCGGAAGAGACCCAGTACTTC. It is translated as CASSEVRLAEETQYF.

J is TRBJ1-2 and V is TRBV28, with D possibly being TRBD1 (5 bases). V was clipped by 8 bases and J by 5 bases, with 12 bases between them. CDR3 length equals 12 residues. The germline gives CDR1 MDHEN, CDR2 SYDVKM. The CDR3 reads CASGTGRYGYTF. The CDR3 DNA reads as TGTGCCAGCGGGACTGGTCGATATGGCTACACCTTC.

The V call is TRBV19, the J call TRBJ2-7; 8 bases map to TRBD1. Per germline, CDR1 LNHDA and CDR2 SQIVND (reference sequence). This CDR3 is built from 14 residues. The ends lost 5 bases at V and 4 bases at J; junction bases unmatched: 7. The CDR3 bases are TGTGCCAGTAGTCTTGGACAGGGCGATTACGAGCAGTACTTC. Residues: CASSLGQGDYEQYF.